This record concerns one T cell receptor (beta chain) sequence. Its antigen is still unknown. The data belong to a study of cytomegalovirus exposure and HLA in healthy donors. Study-level information: An early data release held around 80 million unique TCRs from HLA-typed donors. Overall study findings and caveats: An analysis was carried out at a later point. It showed that HLA-associated TCR beta chains were more clonally expanded than equally common non-associated chains. TRBV6-2, TRBV6-3 and some other V segments were unresolvable in 87-base-pair reads. According to an earlier analysis, most TCR beta V segments yielded productive rearrangements about 90% or about 30% of the time.

The PCR employed 60 Vbeta primers together with 13 Jbeta primers. Method: immunoSEQ multiplex PCR; TCRdb's copy keeps in-frame clones and lacks some. This table holds about 140,000 clones, nearly 90% found once. CDR3 length: 18 amino acids. V dropped 2 bases and J dropped 0; count of bases not matched to a gene: 9. Germline CDR1 and CDR2: SGHRS and YFSETQ. Sequencing was performed on PBMCs. The chain joins TRBV5-1 to TRBJ2-1; TRBD1 agrees at 9 bases. The sequence was obtained from a woman aged 40 to 49 in good health and CMV-seronegative. CDR3 loop: CASSFPGQGRSSYNEQFF. The CDR3 nucleotides are TGCGCCAGCAGCTTTCCGGGACAGGGTCGGAGCTCCTACAATGAGCAGTTCTTC.